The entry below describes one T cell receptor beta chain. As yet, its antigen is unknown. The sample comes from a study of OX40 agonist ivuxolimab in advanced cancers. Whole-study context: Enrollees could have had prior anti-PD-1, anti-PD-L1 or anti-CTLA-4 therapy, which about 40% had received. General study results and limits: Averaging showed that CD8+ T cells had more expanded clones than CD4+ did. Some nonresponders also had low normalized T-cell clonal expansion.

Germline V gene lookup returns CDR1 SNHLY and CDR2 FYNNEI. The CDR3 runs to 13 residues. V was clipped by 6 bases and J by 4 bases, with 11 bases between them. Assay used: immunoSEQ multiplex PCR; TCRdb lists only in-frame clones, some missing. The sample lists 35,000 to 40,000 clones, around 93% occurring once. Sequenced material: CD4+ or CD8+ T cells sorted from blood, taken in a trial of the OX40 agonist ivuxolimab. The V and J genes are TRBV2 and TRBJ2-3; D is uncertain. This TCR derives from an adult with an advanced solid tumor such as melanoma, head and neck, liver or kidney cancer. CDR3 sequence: CASRRVAADTQYF. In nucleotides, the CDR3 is TGTGCCAGCAGAAGGGTAGCAGCAGATACGCAGTATTTT.